The next 29 T cell receptor beta chains were all read from a single sample in a study of T cell changes during pregnancy in multiple sclerosis (dated by TCRdb to about 2019). The library was made by the immunoSEQ multiplex PCR assay. TCRdb carries this immuneACCESS record with in-frame sequences only. Its versions omit some clonotypes, under half of them owing to an unresolved V gene in the studies checked, with the rest unexplained. This sample comprises 45,000 to 60,000 clones, over 85% of them detected only once. Less than 4% of the sample belongs to the ten largest clones. Sequencing was performed on CD8+ T cells from peripheral blood mononuclear cells, taken before pregnancy. The receptor set was obtained from a female donor with multiple sclerosis, enrolled in a pregnancy study.

The CDR3 here is CASSERQGTYNEQFF. In DNA, the CDR3 is TGTGCCAGCAGCGAACGACAGGGTACCTACAATGAGCAGTTCTTC. The V and J genes are TRBV7-9 and TRBJ2-1; TRBD1 aligns across 7 bases. Germline-derived CDR1 and CDR2 are SEHNR and FQNEAQ (reference sequence). The CDR3 has 15 residues. V dropped 5 bases and J dropped 2; count of bases not matched to a gene: 6. Filled out from reference TRBV7-9 and TRBJ2-1, the complete variable domain reads DTGVSQNPRHKITKRGQNVTFRCDPISEHNRLYWYRQTLGQGPEFLTYFQNEAQLEKSRLLSDRFSAERPKGSFSTLEIQRTEQGDSAMYLCASSERQGTYNEQFFGPGTRLTVL.

In the case of this clone: At one end, the junction sequence differs from germline, possibly due to a read error. The genes are TRBV7-7 and TRBJ2-7, with D perhaps TRBD1 (6 bases). There are 17 residues in the CDR3. Germline V gene data show CDR1 as SSHAT and CDR2 as FNYEAQ (reference sequence). As DNA, the CDR3 is TGTGCTAGCAGCCTCCGGCCGGCACAGGGAAGGGCCTACGAGCAGTACTTC. Protein sequence: CASSLRPAQGRAYEQYF. The full variable domain, its missing parts supplied by reference TRBV7-7 and TRBJ2-7, is GAGVSQSPRYKVTKRGQDVTLRCDPISSHATLYWYQQALGQGPEFLTYFNYEAQPDKSGLPSDRFSAERPEGSISTLTIQRTEQRDSAMYRCASSLRPAQGRAYEQYFGPGTRLTVT.

The J gene is TRBJ2-5, the V gene TRBV7-3, with TRBD1 identical over 7 bases. CDR3 length equals 15 residues. V shed 1 base, J shed 4 bases, and the junction held 6 bases outside the gene matches. The germline CDR1 and CDR2 sequences are SGHTA and FQGTGA. The CDR3 nucleotides are TGTGCCAGCAGCTTAATGGGGTCAGGGGGAGAGACCCAGTACTTC. It encodes CASSLMGSGGETQYF.

The chain couples TRBV19 to TRBJ2-7, with TRBD1 identical over 11 bases. V lost 5 bases, J lost 3 bases, and 3 bases stayed unmatched. The CDR3 totals 14 residues. Per germline, CDR1 LNHDA and CDR2 SQIVND (reference sequence). In DNA, the CDR3 is TGTGCCAGTAGTTACGGGACAGGGGGCTACGAGCAGTACTTC. This gives the protein CASSYGTGGYEQYF.

The V call is TRBV7-8, the J call TRBJ2-7; 8 bases line up with TRBD1. The CDR3 runs to 15 residues. The V segment lost 0 bases and the J segment 5 bases; nucleotides outside the gene matches: 6. CDR1 is SGHVS, CDR2 FQNEAQ, per germline. The CDR3 sequence is CASSLAAGTGNEQYF. The CDR3 DNA reads as TGTGCCAGCAGCTTAGCGGCCGGGACAGGCAACGAGCAGTACTTC. The complete variable domain, with remaining parts taken from reference TRBV7-8 and TRBJ2-7, reads GAGVSQSPRYKVAKRGQDVALRCDPISGHVSLFWYQQALGQGPEFLTYFQNEAQLDKSGLPSDRFFAERPEGSVSTLKIQRTQQEDSAVYLCASSLAAGTGNEQYFGPGTRLTVT.

V and J are TRBV25-1 and TRBJ1-1; a possible D gene is TRBD1 (6 bases). The CDR3 has 13 residues. V was cut by 3 bases and J by 6 bases, with 11 bases left in between. CDR1 is MGHDK and CDR2 is SYGVNS in the germline V gene. The chain's CDR3 is CASSESRGAEAFF. In DNA, the CDR3 is TGTGCCAGCAGTGAGAGCAGGGGCGCTGAAGCTTTCTTT.

Notes on this clone: At one end the junction does not follow the germline gene, possibly because of a read error. The chain has TRBV6-5 and TRBJ1-5; tentatively, D is TRBD1 (6 bases). Germline CDR1 is MNHEY and CDR2 is SVGAGI. The CDR3 has 14 amino acids. Here the CDR3 reads CASSDSPGGQPQHF. DNA for the CDR3: TGTGCCAGCAGTGACTCGCCGGGGGGCCAGCCCCAGCATTTT.

V usage is TRBV19 and J usage is TRBJ2-1; 9 nucleotides align to TRBD1. The CDR3 covers 14 residues. The germline V gene has CDR1 LNHDA and CDR2 SQIVND (reference sequence). J lost 3 bases, V lost 5 bases, and 2 bases had no gene match. The CDR3 protein is CASSLTGGYNEQFF. Here the CDR3 DNA reads TGTGCCAGTAGTTTGACAGGGGGCTACAATGAGCAGTTCTTC.

The V gene is TRBV6-6, the J gene TRBJ1-1; tentatively, D is TRBD1 (5 bases). CDR1 and CDR2 from the germline V gene are MNHNY and SVGAGI (reference sequence). Trimming pared 3 bases from V and 2 bases from J, leaving 13 bases between. The CDR3 runs 15 residues. CDR3 loop: CASSYVTGINTEAFF. CDR3 nucleotides: TGTGCCAGCAGTTATGTCACAGGAATAAACACTGAAGCTTTCTTT.

V is TRBV30 and J is TRBJ1-6; no definite D call. This CDR3 comprises 14 residues. The germline V and J ends were trimmed by 1 base and 3 bases, with 7 bases remaining between them. From germline, CDR1 is GTSNPN and CDR2 SVGIG (reference sequence). CDR3: CAWSGQSYNSPLHF. The DNA of the CDR3 is TGTGCCTGGAGTGGACAAAGCTATAATTCACCCCTCCACTTT.

V gene TRBV9 combines with J gene TRBJ2-2; D is possibly TRBD1 (6 bases). Germline V gene lookup returns CDR1 SGDLS and CDR2 YYNGEE. The CDR3 runs 16 residues. Between the trimmed V and J ends, which lost 0 bases and 0 bases, there was a span of 9 bases. CDR3 DNA sequence: TGTGCCAGCAGCGTAGGAGGGGGAACGAACACCGGGGAGCTGTTTTTT. Its protein is CASSVGGGTNTGELFF. Drawing the rest from reference TRBV9 and TRBJ2-2, the complete variable domain is DSGVTQTPKHLITATGQRVTLRCSPRSGDLSVYWYQQSLDQGLQFLIQYYNGEERAKGNILERFSAQQFPDLHSELNLSSLELGDSALYFCASSVGGGTNTGELFFGEGSRLTVL.

This chain connects TRBV6-4 to TRBJ2-1, with 10 bases that match TRBD2. J gave up 1 base and V 4 bases, and 1 base lay outside the gene matches. The CDR3 covers 15 residues. CDR1 is MRHNA and CDR2 is SNTAGT in the germline V gene. The CDR3 spells CASSGTSGSYNEQFF. The CDR3 nucleotides are TGTGCCAGCAGTGGGACTAGCGGTTCCTACAATGAGCAGTTCTTC.

The chain carries TRBV4-1 and TRBJ1-3; 7 bases are a match to TRBD1. The CDR3 has 15 residues. J gave up 4 bases and V 1 base, and 4 bases lay outside the gene matches. CDR1 MGHRA and CDR2 YSYEKL come from the germline V gene. The CDR3 DNA follows: TGCGCCAGCAGCCAAGGAACAGGGGACGGAAACACCATATATTTT. Residues: CASSQGTGDGNTIYF.

The CDR3 coding sequence is TGTGCCTGGACGAGGTCTGGAAACACCATATATTTT. Translation: CAWTRSGNTIYF. V is TRBV30 and J is TRBJ1-3; no clear D. V was trimmed by 4 bases and J by 1 base, leaving 5 bases between them. In germline, CDR1 is GTSNPN, CDR2 SVGIG (reference sequence). The CDR3 length is 12 residues.

The gene calls are TRBV7-2 and TRBJ2-7; a weak D match, TRBD2 (6 bases). V lost 0 bases to trimming and J lost 2 bases, with 17 bases between them. In germline, CDR1 is SGHTA, CDR2 FQGNSA. The CDR3 consists of 17 residues. The CDR3 sequence is CASSLAHPGGYAYEQYF. CDR3 DNA: TGTGCCAGCAGCTTAGCCCACCCTGGGGGGTATGCCTACGAGCAGTACTTC.

The V gene is TRBV27, the J gene TRBJ2-1; no reliable D call. Germline assignment: CDR1 MNHEY and CDR2 SMNVEV (reference sequence). Trimming removed 8 bases from V and 8 bases from J, with 16 bases in between. The CDR3 has 13 residues. DNA for the CDR3: TGTGCCAGCCAAGGCGGTAGATTAGATGAGCAGTTCTTC. It specifies CASQGGRLDEQFF.

V usage is TRBV6-1 and J usage is TRBJ2-5; 7 bases agree with TRBD2. The germline V gene has CDR1 MNHNS and CDR2 SASEGT. This CDR3 is 15 amino acids long. Trimming at V came to 6 bases and at J to 2 bases, leaving 9 bases not matched to a gene. The chain's CDR3 is CASSPGLAEQETQYF. DNA for the CDR3: TGTGCCAGCAGCCCGGGGCTAGCGGAGCAAGAGACCCAGTACTTC.

In this sample, this clone turned up once. This chain uses TRBV4-1 with TRBJ1-1, with D perhaps TRBD1 (5 bases). There are 15 residues in the CDR3. V lost 2 bases and J lost 1, with 11 bases in between. Germline V CDR1 and CDR2: MGHRA, YSYEKL. The CDR3: CASSQWGDPNTEAFF. The CDR3 DNA is TGCGCCAGCAGCCAATGGGGGGACCCGAACACTGAAGCTTTCTTT.

The V gene is TRBV19, the J gene TRBJ2-1, with D unresolved. CDR3 length: 15 amino acids. Germline-derived CDR1 and CDR2 are LNHDA and SQIVND (reference sequence). V was trimmed by 3 bases and J by 6 bases, leaving 15 bases between them. The CDR3 bases are TGTGCCAGTAGTATTCAAACGGTATTCTTCAATGAGCAGTTCTTC. It encodes CASSIQTVFFNEQFF. The complete variable domain, with remaining parts taken from reference TRBV19 and TRBJ2-1, reads DGGITQSPKYLFRKEGQNVTLSCEQNLNHDAMYWYRQDPGQGLRLIYYSQIVNDFQKGDIAEGYSVSREKKESFPLTVTSAQKNPTAFYLCASSIQTVFFNEQFFGPGTRLTVL.

V gene TRBV6-5 combines with J gene TRBJ2-7, with TRBD1 matching 7 bases. The length of the CDR3 is 14 residues. Trimming at V came to 2 bases and at J to 2 bases, leaving 3 bases not matched to a gene. The germline CDR1 and CDR2 sequences are MNHEY and SVGAGI. The CDR3 bases are TGTGCCAGCAGTTACCGACAGGGCCCCTACGAGCAGTACTTC. This codes for CASSYRQGPYEQYF.

The V call is TRBV4-3, the J call TRBJ2-1, with 10 bases aligning to TRBD2. Unmatched junction bases numbered 3, after V lost 2 bases and J lost 8 bases. The length of the CDR3 is 14 residues. Germline loops: CDR1 LGHNA, CDR2 YSLEER. CDR3 in DNA: TGCGCCAGCAGCCAAAAGCGGGGGGGCCATGAGCAGTTCTTC. Translating it yields CASSQKRGGHEQFF.

The V call is TRBV6-6, the J call TRBJ2-3; D gene ambiguous. Germline CDR1 MNHNY, CDR2 SVGAGI (reference sequence). V lost 5 bases and J lost 0, with 9 bases in between. This CDR3 contains 14 residues. The CDR3 coding sequence is TGTGCCAGCAGTGCCCAGTCTAGCACAGATACGCAGTATTTT. Protein sequence: CASSAQSSTDTQYF.

The V gene is TRBV5-5, the J gene TRBJ2-1, with 14 bases aligning to TRBD2. From germline, CDR1 is SGHKS and CDR2 YYEKEE (reference sequence). Trimming took 3 bases from V and 7 from J; bases not matched to a gene: 0. CDR3 size: 14 residues. CDR3 coding DNA: TGTGCCAGCAGCTGGACTAGCGGGGGGAATGAGCAGTTCTTC. Translated, it gives CASSWTSGGNEQFF. The variable domain in full, completed from reference TRBV5-5 and TRBJ2-1, reads DAGVTQSPTHLIKTRGQQVTLRCSPISGHKSVSWYQQVLGQGPQFIFQYYEKEERGRGNFPDRFSARQFPNYSSELNVNALLLGDSALYLCASSWTSGGNEQFFGPGTRLTVL.

CDR3 protein: CASSQDQGENTEAFF. In DNA form, the CDR3 reads TGCGCCAGCAGCCAAGATCAGGGGGAGAACACTGAAGCTTTCTTT. This chain connects TRBV4-1 to TRBJ1-1; TRBD1 aligns across 7 bases. V lost 0 bases and J lost 1; bases outside the gene matches: 2. Per the germline V gene, CDR1 is MGHRA and CDR2 is YSYEKL. This CDR3 is 15 amino acids long.

This chain connects TRBV9 to TRBJ2-3, with TRBD2 as a possible D gene (6 bases). The CDR3 runs to 15 residues. V was trimmed by 2 bases and J by 0 bases, leaving 10 bases between them. Germline loops: CDR1 SGDLS, CDR2 YYNGEE. CDR3 sequence reads: CASSVGGASTDTQYF. The CDR3 DNA sequence: TGTGCCAGCAGCGTTGGAGGGGCTAGCACAGATACGCAGTATTTT.

J is TRBJ1-5 and V is TRBV19; TRBD1 aligns across 8 bases. V lost 1 base to trimming and J lost 5 bases; unmatched junction nucleotides: 25. There are 22 residues in the CDR3. Germline loops: CDR1 LNHDA, CDR2 SQIVND (reference sequence). CDR3: CASSIVSWIGTGPGGADQPQHF. The CDR3 nucleotides read TGTGCCAGTAGTATAGTAAGCTGGATAGGGACCGGACCAGGGGGCGCAGATCAGCCCCAGCATTTT. The entire variable domain, with the rest obtained from reference TRBV19 and TRBJ1-5, is as follows: DGGITQSPKYLFRKEGQNVTLSCEQNLNHDAMYWYRQDPGQGLRLIYYSQIVNDFQKGDIAEGYSVSREKKESFPLTVTSAQKNPTAFYLCASSIVSWIGTGPGGADQPQHFGDGTRLSIL.

This chain connects TRBV6-1 to TRBJ1-1; D remains unclear. Germline V lookup: CDR1 MNHNS, CDR2 SASEGT. The CDR3 runs to 14 residues. Trimming removed 3 bases at V and 3 bases at J, with 11 bases between. CDR3 coding DNA: TGTGCCAGCAGTGAGGAGGGTACGTACACTGAAGCTTTCTTT. Protein sequence: CASSEEGTYTEAFF.

V is TRBV6-5 and J is TRBJ1-2, with D possibly matching TRBD1 (6 bases). Germline CDR1 MNHEY, CDR2 SVGAGI. The V gene lost 6 bases and the J gene lost 3 bases, with 11 bases spanning the gap. CDR3 length: 13 amino acids. For the CDR3, the DNA is TGTGCCAGCAGCCCGGGGGGGCACTATGGCTACACCTTC. Its protein is CASSPGGHYGYTF.

The gene calls are TRBV19 and TRBJ2-7, with D uncertain. Trimming took 5 bases from V and 2 from J, leaving 10 bases between them. The CDR3 covers 13 residues. Germline V gene sequence: CDR1 LNHDA, CDR2 SQIVND (reference sequence). This CDR3 reads CASSPHVAYEQYF. CDR3 coding DNA: TGTGCCAGTAGTCCCCACGTAGCCTACGAGCAGTACTTC.